The T cell receptor (beta chain) described here comes from a study of liver allograft versus peripheral blood T cells. Study-wide background: Peripheral blood of the recipients supplied T cell receptor repertoires that were compared with those in transplanted livers.

Comments on this clonotype: Its antigen is not identified.

TCRdb independently ran MiXCR on the reads; one entry per CDR3 protein. Of under 15,000 distinct CDR3 sequences listed, about 18% are singletons. Whole-study results and caveats: The authors reported that T cell receptor repertoires inside liver allografts differed from those in peripheral blood.

This CDR3 has 14 amino acids. Germline lookup yields CDR1 PRHDT and CDR2 FYEKMQ (reference sequence). V was shortened by 5 bases and J by 2 bases, with 13 bases between the two germline ends. The V and J genes are TRBV13 and TRBJ2-7; possibly TRBD1 for D (5 bases). The sequence was obtained from a human patient who had a liver transplant. Some T cells here may be from the graft donor. Written as DNA, the CDR3 is TGTGCCAGCAGCGAATCGACAGTCCCCTACGAGCAGTACTTC. Translated: CASSESTVPYEQYF.